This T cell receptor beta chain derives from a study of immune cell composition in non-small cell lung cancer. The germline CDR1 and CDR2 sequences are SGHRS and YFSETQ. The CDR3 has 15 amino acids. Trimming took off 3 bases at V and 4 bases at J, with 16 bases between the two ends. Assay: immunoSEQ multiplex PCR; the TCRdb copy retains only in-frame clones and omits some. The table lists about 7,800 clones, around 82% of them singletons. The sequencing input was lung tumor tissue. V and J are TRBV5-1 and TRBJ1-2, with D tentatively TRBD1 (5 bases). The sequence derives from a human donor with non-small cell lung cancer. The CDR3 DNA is TGCGCCAGCAGCTCCGGGACTCAACGCGGCTATGGCTACACCTTC. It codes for CASSSGTQRGYGYTF.